The entry below describes one TCR beta chain. Its specificity is unknown. Generation of TCR cDNA used 5'RACE template switching (which added a universal primer site and UMIs). TCRdb called the 5' RACE reads again in MiXCR, with one record for every CDR3 protein. Of 450,000 to 600,000 distinct CDR3 sequences listed, roughly 12% are singletons. The germline gives CDR1 KGHSH, CDR2 LQKENI. Between the trimmed V and J ends, which lost 0 bases and 0 bases, there was a span of 9 bases. This CDR3 is 15 amino acids long. These data originate in a study of T cells after yellow fever vaccination. Study details: SMART-Seq v4 Ultra Low Input prepared the low-cell-number fractions.

Study observations and caveats: Weaker overall was a secondary response that nonetheless peaked faster, on day 5 versus 15. In FACS-sorted repertoires, abundant clonotypes from the bulk population could appear as contaminants.

The sample was PBMCs, taken on the day of the yellow fever booster vaccination. The chain recombines TRBV18 with TRBJ2-7, with a tentative D call TRBD2 (5 bases). The TCR originated in a man younger than 40 who received the YFV17D yellow fever vaccine. The CDR3 nucleotides are TGTGCCAGCTCACCACCTAGCGCAAGCTCCTACGAGCAGTACTTC. Residues: CASSPPSASSYEQYF. The complete variable domain, with remaining parts taken from reference TRBV18 and TRBJ2-7, reads NAGVMQNPRHLVRRRGQEARLRCSPMKGHSHVYWYRQLPEEGLKFMVYLQKENIIDESGMPKERFSAEFPKEGPSILRIQQVVRGDSAAYFCASSPPSASSYEQYFGPGTRLTVT.